These T cell receptor beta chains were read from a single sample in a study of blood T cell repertoires in COVID-19. The protocol was immunoSEQ multiplex PCR, while the TCRdb copy is restricted to in-frame clones and leaves out a portion. The repertoire includes 63,000 or so clones, approximately 86% of them detected once, and approximately 4.1% sits in the top ten. Sequences were obtained from peripheral blood. These receptors were collected from a man in his 70s with active COVID-19. Both conserved end residues are part of each CDR3. Each record gives: clone size, J gene, V gene, D gene, CDR3 DNA, CDR3 protein. A D gene is named only where the DNA matches it firmly. The size entry is marked missing in some rows and otherwise reads once, few, many or a size class.

few,TRBJ2-4,TRBV24-1,TRBD1,TGTGCCACCAGTCGGGACAGGGGGGCCATTCAGTACTTC,CATSRDRGAIQYF
-,TRBJ2-5,TRBV7-2,TRBD2,TGTGCCAGCAGCTTATGGGGGAGGCGGGAGGGTGAGACCCAGTACTTC,CASSLWGRREGETQYF
-,TRBJ1-1,TRBV6-6,-,TGTGCCAGCAGTTTCCCCCCGGGGGAAGCTTTCTTT,CASSFPPGEAFF
-,TRBJ1-1,TRBV3-1/TRBV3-2,-,TGTGCCAGCAGCCTCGGGGAACAGGGCGAAGCTTTCTTT,CASSLGEQGEAFF
-,TRBJ2-3,TRBV6-5,TRBD1,TGTGCCAGCAGTCAGACAGGGGCCCTCACAGATACGCAGTATTTT,CASSQTGALTDTQYF
-,TRBJ2-3,TRBV24-1,TRBD2,TGTGCCACCAGTTCCCCAGGACTAGCGCTAAATACGCAGTATTTT,CATSSPGLALNTQYF
-,TRBJ2-7,TRBV7-2,TRBD2,TGTGCCAGCAGCTTACCCGCCCCACCACTAGCGGGCCACTCCTACGAGCAGTACTTC,CASSLPAPPLAGHSYEQYF
few,TRBJ2-1,TRBV5-1,-,TGCGCCAGCAGCCCGGACGGGGTTATGCTCGAGCAGTTCTTC,CASSPDGVMLEQFF
-,TRBJ2-5,TRBV19,-,TGTGCCAGTAGTCCACCTAAGGGAGGGGGCCAAGAGACCCAGTACTTC,CASSPPKGGGQETQYF
-,TRBJ2-7,TRBV21-1,-,TGTGCCAGCACCCGGGGGGCGATCTACGAGCAGTACTTC,CASTRGAIYEQYF
-,TRBJ2-2,TRBV5-1,TRBD1,TGCGCCAGCAGCACCGCAGGGGGCCGCACCGGGGAGCTGTTTTTT,CASSTAGGRTGELFF
-,TRBJ2-7,TRBV9,-,TGTGCCAGCAGCCCCGCCGACTTGGCAACCTACGAGCAGTACTTC,CASSPADLATYEQYF
-,TRBJ1-6,TRBV28,TRBD1,TGTGCCAGCATCCAGGGGGGCGCCCACTTCTATAATTCACCCCTCCACTTT,CASIQGGAHFYNSPLHF
-,TRBJ2-3,TRBV25-1,-,TGTGCCAGCAGTGAGGAGGCGGCCACAGATACGCAGTATTTT,CASSEEAATDTQYF
-,TRBJ2-5,TRBV5-4,TRBD2,TGTGCCAGCAGCAGGCCGGGACTAGCGGAAGAGACCCAGTACTTC,CASSRPGLAEETQYF
-,TRBJ2-7,TRBV28,TRBD2,TGTGCCAGCAGTCCGCCCTGGGGGCGGGGGGCCTACGAGCAGTACTTC,CASSPPWGRGAYEQYF
-,TRBJ2-2,TRBV7-2,TRBD1,TGTGCCAGCAGCCGCAAGGGCGGACAGGGAAGTTCCGGGGAGCTGTTTTTT,CASSRKGGQGSSGELFF
-,TRBJ2-3,TRBV5-4,TRBD2,TGTGCCAGCAGCTGGGGGACTAGCGGGACAGATACGCAGTATTTT,CASSWGTSGTDTQYF
-,TRBJ1-2,TRBV30,-,TGTGCCTGGAGTGTACCCGAGCAGGGGGGCTACACCTTC,CAWSVPEQGGYTF
once,TRBJ2-1,TRBV3-1/TRBV3-2,TRBD2,TGTGCCAGCAGCCCATCGGGGGGGCGCAATGAGCAGTTCTTC,CASSPSGGRNEQFF
-,TRBJ2-1,TRBV7-2,-,TGTGCCAGCAGCCCCAGGGGCAGCTACAATGAGCAGTTCTTC,CASSPRGSYNEQFF
-,TRBJ2-1,TRBV6-5,-,TGTGCCAGCAGTTTCCTCAGTGGTGAGCAGTTCTTC,CASSFLSGEQFF
-,TRBJ1-4,TRBV15,TRBD1,TGTGCCACCAGCGCGCGCCGGACAGGGACTACTAATGAAAAACTGTTTTTT,CATSARRTGTTNEKLFF
-,TRBJ1-2,TRBV28,-,TGTGCCAGCAGTCCCCAGGGCTATGGCTACACCTTC,CASSPQGYGYTF
-,TRBJ2-4,TRBV7-9,-,TGTGCCAGCAGCTTAGGGCAGGGCCCTAAGTACTTC,CASSLGQGPKYF
-,TRBJ2-5,TRBV7-2,TRBD2,TGTGCCAGCAGCTCAGAAAGAAGGACTAGCGGGAGGGCGGAGACCCAGTACTTC,CASSSERRTSGRAETQYF
-,TRBJ2-5,TRBV5-1,-,TGCGCCAGCAGCTTGGTTGACCCGCAGGGCGGCTACTTC,CASSLVDPQGGYF
-,TRBJ1-2,TRBV18,TRBD1,TGTGCCAGCTCACCACGGCTGGGACAGGGGGCAAATGGTGGTTATGGCTACACCTTC,CASSPRLGQGANGGYGYTF
-,TRBJ2-5,TRBV27,TRBD2,TGTGCCAGCAGTTTGATTGGTGGGAGGGCCCCAGAGACCCAGTACTTC,CASSLIGGRAPETQYF
-,TRBJ1-5,TRBV9,TRBD1,TGTGCCAGCAGCGTAGGAGAGACAGGGATAAATCAGCCCCAGCATTTT,CASSVGETGINQPQHF
-,TRBJ2-7,TRBV6-2/TRBV6-3,-,TGTGCCAGCCGCCTACAGGGTGGCGAGCAGTACTTC,CASRLQGGEQYF
-,TRBJ1-4,TRBV9,TRBD1,TGTGCCAGCAGCGAGGGACAGGGAGACGAAAAACTGTTTTTT,CASSEGQGDEKLFF
-,TRBJ1-5,TRBV29-1,-,TGCAGCGTTCGGGGGATCGGCAGCAATCAGCCCCAGCATTTT,CSVRGIGSNQPQHF
once,TRBJ2-5,TRBV27,TRBD1,TGTGCCAGCAGCTCAACAGGGGGCTCCGGGGAGACCCAGTACTTC,CASSSTGGSGETQYF
-,TRBJ1-6,TRBV7-2,-,TGTGCCAGCAGCTTAGTGGTTGACAGCTATTCACCCCTCCACTTT,CASSLVVDSYSPLHF
-,TRBJ2-3,TRBV5-1,TRBD2,TGCGCCAGCAGACTCGGGACTAGCGGGACCACAGATACGCAGTATTTT,CASRLGTSGTTDTQYF